Detailed here is one TCR beta chain. As yet, its antigen is unknown. The table came from immunoSEQ multiplex PCR; TCRdb's copy has only in-frame clones and leaves some out. The sample yields approximately 45,000 clones, 88% seen once. The entry originates in a study of a mutant IDH1 vaccine in newly diagnosed glioma. Per germline, CDR1 MNHNS and CDR2 SASEGT. V was shortened by 4 bases and J by 2 bases, with 10 bases between the two germline ends. CDR3 length equals 14 residues. Described time point: week 35, safety follow-up. Vaccination comprised doses that each held 300 ug of mutant IDH1 20-mer peptide, plus topical imiquimod.

The source of this sequence is a woman in her forties with glioma. Specimen: PBMCs, collected from a glioma patient whose treatment included an IDH1 peptide vaccine. The chain links TRBV6-1 to TRBJ2-3; D gene unclear. As DNA, the CDR3 is TGTGCCAGCAGTGCGACTCCATACACAGATACGCAGTATTTT. Its translation: CASSATPYTDTQYF.